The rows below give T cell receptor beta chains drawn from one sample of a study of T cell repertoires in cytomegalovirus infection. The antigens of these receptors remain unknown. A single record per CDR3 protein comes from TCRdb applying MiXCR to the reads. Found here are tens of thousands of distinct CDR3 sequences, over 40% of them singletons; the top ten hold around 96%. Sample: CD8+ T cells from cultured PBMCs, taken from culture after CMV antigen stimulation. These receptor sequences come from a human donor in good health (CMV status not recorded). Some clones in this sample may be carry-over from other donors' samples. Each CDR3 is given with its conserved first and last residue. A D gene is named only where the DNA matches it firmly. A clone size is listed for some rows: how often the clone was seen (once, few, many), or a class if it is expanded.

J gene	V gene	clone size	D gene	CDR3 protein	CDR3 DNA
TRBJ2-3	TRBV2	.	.	CASSEGTVPDTQYF	TGTGCCAGCAGTGAAGGGACTGTCCCAGATACGCAGTATTTT
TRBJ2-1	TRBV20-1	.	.	CSARGGGPLNNEQFF	TGCAGTGCTCGGGGTGGGGGCCCCCTCAACAATGAGCAGTTCTTC
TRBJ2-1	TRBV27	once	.	CASRPWRGSYNEQFF	TGTGCCAGCAGGCCTTGGAGGGGTTCCTACAATGAGCAGTTCTTC
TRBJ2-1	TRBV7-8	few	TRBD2	CASSLGTSLQNEQFF	TGTGCCAGCAGCTTAGGGACTAGCCTGCAGAATGAGCAGTTCTTC
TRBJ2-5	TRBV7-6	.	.	CASSPPPDSQETQYF	TGTGCCAGCAGCCCACCCCCGGACAGCCAAGAGACCCAGTACTTC
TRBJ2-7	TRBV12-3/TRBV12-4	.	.	CASSLATAEQYF	TGTGCCAGCAGTTTAGCGACGGCCGAACAGTACTTC
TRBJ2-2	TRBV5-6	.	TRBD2	CASSRTSGAIHTGELFF	TGTGCCAGCAGTAGGACTAGCGGGGCAATACACACCGGGGAGCTGTTTTTT
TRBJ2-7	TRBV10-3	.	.	CAISESPTSSYEQYF	TGTGCCATCAGTGAGTCTCCCACCAGCTCCTACGAGCAGTACTTC
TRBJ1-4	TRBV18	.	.	CASSPPRLGGNEKLFF	TGTGCCAGCTCACCTCCCCGTTTGGGGGGGAATGAAAAACTGTTTTTT
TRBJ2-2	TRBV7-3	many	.	CASSLTGRTGELFF	TGTGCCAGCAGCTTAACCGGGCGTACCGGGGAGCTGTTTTTT
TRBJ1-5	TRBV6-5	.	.	CASSAMVGGNQPQHF	TGTGCCAGCAGTGCAATGGTGGGCGGGAATCAGCCCCAGCATTTT
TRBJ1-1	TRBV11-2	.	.	CASRRGTGNTEAFF	TGTGCCAGCAGGCGAGGGACGGGGAACACTGAAGCTTTCTTT
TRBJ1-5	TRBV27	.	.	CASSLSSGGSNQPQHF	TGTGCCAGCAGTTTATCATCCGGGGGTAGCAATCAGCCCCAGCATTTT
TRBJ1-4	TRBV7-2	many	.	CASSLDGAGEKLFF	TGTGCCAGCAGCTTAGACGGGGCGGGGGAAAAACTGTTTTTT